This T cell receptor (beta chain) was sequenced for a study of T cells in localized non-small cell lung cancer. The repertoire was sequenced with immunoSEQ multiplex PCR; TCRdb's copy has only in-frame clones and lacks some. The top ten hold 8% to 9.5% of the sample, which has around 20,000 clones, 75% to 90% seen once. The CDR3 runs to 16 residues. V shed 1 base, J shed 5 bases, and the junction held 8 bases outside the gene matches. CDR1 SGHDN and CDR2 FVKESK come from the germline V gene. The rearrangement joins TRBV14 to TRBJ2-5; 9 bases fit TRBD2. The clonotype originates from a man aged 35-69 years with stage I lung adenocarcinoma. The sample here was peripheral blood, taken before any cancer treatment. CDR3 nucleotide sequence: TGTGCCAGCAGCCAAGGGCTAGCGGGAATATGGGAGACCCAGTACTTC. Amino acid sequence: CASSQGLAGIWETQYF.